This paragraph covers one T cell receptor beta chain sequence. Cohort placement rested on clinical history that participants reported themselves. Data came from immunoSEQ multiplex PCR; TCRdb stores just in-frame clones and leaves some out. The sample shows hundreds of thousands of clones, more than 75% of them seen only once. CDR3 length: 14 residues. CDR1 MNHEY and CDR2 SVGAGI come from the germline V gene. V was pared by 7 bases and J by 0 bases, with 2 bases of the junction left unmatched. This sample was taken from a study of blood T cell repertoires in COVID-19. Study background: PBMCs, B-cell-depleted T cells, or T cells provided the cDNA or gDNA that made up the material.

The chain is built from TRBV6-5 and TRBJ1-5; TRBD1 agrees at 8 bases. The specimen sequenced was PBMCs or T cells enriched from blood (not recorded which). The receptor comes from a man younger than 45 with acute COVID-19. The CDR3 DNA reads TGTGCCAGCACAGGGGGCAATAGCAATCAGCCCCAGCATTTT. This encodes CASTGGNSNQPQHF.